What follows are 20 T cell receptor beta chains derived from one specimen sequenced in a study of blood T cell repertoires in COVID-19. Libraries were prepared by immunoSEQ multiplex PCR; TCRdb keeps only in-frame clonotypes and omits some of them. The sample consists of over 200,000 clones, about 90% of them appearing once. Input material: peripheral blood. These receptor sequences come from a man aged 25-45 years with acute or convalescent COVID-19.

V usage is TRBV5-1 and J usage is TRBJ2-2, with 10 bases that match TRBD1. Germline lookup yields CDR1 SGHRS and CDR2 YFSETQ. CDR3 length equals 17 residues. Trimming took 4 bases from V and 6 from J; bases not matched to a gene: 12. CDR3 nucleotide sequence: TGCGCCAGCAGCCCGCTAGGGACAGGGGTTGTCCCCGGGGAGCTGTTTTTT. As protein: CASSPLGTGVVPGELFF.

V gene TRBV11-2 combines with J gene TRBJ2-3, with 12 bases identical to TRBD1. Losses at the gene ends were 4 bases for V and 5 bases for J; bases not matched to a gene: 4. Germline V lookup: CDR1 SGHAT, CDR2 FQNNGV. The CDR3 spans 15 residues. The chain's CDR3 is CASSSGQGARDTQYF. CDR3 in DNA: TGTGCCAGCAGCTCGGGACAGGGGGCGAGAGATACGCAGTATTTT.

V is TRBV12-3 or TRBV12-4 and J is TRBJ1-3; 8 nucleotides match TRBD1. Unmatched junction bases numbered 2, after V lost 4 bases and J lost 6 bases. The CDR3 spans 13 residues. In DNA, the CDR3 is TGTGCCAGCAGTTCGACAGGGGTAAACACCATATATTTT. Protein sequence: CASSSTGVNTIYF.

The chain is built from TRBV11-2 and TRBJ1-4; D gene unclear. The CDR3 length is 15 residues. Deletions cut 6 bases from V and 5 bases from J, with 16 bases between. Germline CDR1 and CDR2: SGHAT and FQNNGV. CDR3 DNA sequence: TGTGCCAGCAGTTATGGCTTCCACGGGAATGAAAAACTGTTTTTT. Translation: CASSYGFHGNEKLFF. Variable domain in full (rest from reference TRBV11-2 and TRBJ1-4): EAGVAQSPRYKIIEKRQSVAFWCNPISGHATLYWYQQILGQGPKLLIQFQNNGVVDDSQLPKDRFSAERLKGVDSTLKIQPAKLEDSAVYLCASSYGFHGNEKLFFGSGTQLSVL.

The chain joins TRBV3-1 (or the pseudogene TRBV3-2) to TRBJ2-7, with D perhaps TRBD2 (5 bases). Germline V lookup: CDR1 LGHDT, CDR2 YNNKEL (reference sequence). V was clipped by 1 base and J by 3 bases, with 10 bases between them. This CDR3 contains 14 residues. In DNA, the CDR3 is TGTGCCAGCAGCCAAGGGTGGGAGTTCTACGAGCAGTACTTC. It codes for CASSQGWEFYEQYF.

The V gene is TRBV4-2, the J gene TRBJ2-4, with 10 bases aligning to TRBD2. The length of the CDR3 is 17 residues. CDR1 and CDR2 (germline): LGHNA, YNFKEQ. After removal of 1 base from V and 0 bases from J, the junction contained 3 bases not matched to a gene. The CDR3 sequence: CASSQVLAGEAKNIQYF. The DNA for the CDR3 is TGTGCCAGCAGCCAAGTTCTAGCGGGGGAAGCCAAAAACATTCAGTACTTC.

This chain links TRBV9 with TRBJ2-1; possibly TRBD2 for D (6 bases). Trimming removed 3 bases at V and 4 bases at J, with 14 bases between. The CDR3 sequence is 15 residues long. Looked up from germline, CDR1 is SGDLS and CDR2 is YYNGEE. The CDR3 DNA is TGTGCCAGCAGCGCGGGAGTGGGGGATTACAATGAGCAGTTCTTC. Translated, it gives CASSAGVGDYNEQFF.

This clone appeared once. The chain links TRBV7-9 to TRBJ2-7; a possible D gene is TRBD1 (6 bases). CDR1 and CDR2 from the germline V gene are SEHNR and FQNEAQ (reference sequence). Trimming took 5 bases from V and 0 from J, leaving 14 bases between them. The CDR3 spans 15 residues. The CDR3 DNA is TGTGCCAGCAGCCCAGAAGGACAGAGCTCCTACGAGCAGTACTTC. Residues: CASSPEGQSSYEQYF.

V and J are TRBV6-5 and TRBJ2-7; tentative D call: TRBD2 (6 bases). The V gene lost 6 bases and the J gene lost 3 bases, with 12 bases spanning the gap. The CDR3 is 13 residues long. Germline loops: CDR1 MNHEY, CDR2 SVGAGI. This CDR3 is CASSQGTFYEQYF. In nucleotides, the CDR3 is TGTGCCAGCAGCCAAGGGACTTTCTACGAGCAGTACTTC.

The gene calls are TRBV6-1 and TRBJ1-2; weak D call: TRBD1 (6 bases). The CDR3 contains 16 residues. Deletions cut 2 bases from V and 7 bases from J, with 20 bases between. Germline lookup yields CDR1 MNHNS and CDR2 SASEGT. The CDR3 coding sequence is TGTGCCAGCAGTGAAAGTGTTGGCAGGGGTTTGAGTGGCTACACCTTC. Protein product: CASSESVGRGLSGYTF.

This clone was recorded only once. This chain connects TRBV28 to TRBJ2-2; 7 bases fit TRBD2. This CDR3 spans 15 amino acids. Germline CDR1 reads MDHEN; CDR2 reads SYDVKM. V was clipped by 3 bases and J by 2 bases; unmatched bases: 3. This CDR3 is CASSFSAGNTGELFF. CDR3 sequence (DNA): TGTGCCAGCAGTTTCTCAGCGGGAAACACCGGGGAGCTGTTTTTT.

The chain links TRBV3-1 (or the pseudogene TRBV3-2) to TRBJ2-2; weak D call: TRBD1 (6 bases). The CDR3 length is 15 residues. V lost 0 bases, J lost 5 bases, and 10 bases lay in between. Germline V gene data show CDR1 as LGHDT and CDR2 as YNNKEL (reference sequence). The CDR3 sequence is CASSQDRGGTGELFF. The CDR3 DNA reads as TGTGCCAGCAGCCAAGACAGGGGTGGGACCGGGGAGCTGTTTTTT.

The chain carries TRBV18 and TRBJ2-7; 8 bases match TRBD1. The CDR3 is 15 residues long. J was trimmed by 1 base and V by 2 bases; bases with no gene match: 4. From germline, CDR1 is KGHSH and CDR2 LQKENI. The DNA of the CDR3 is TGTGCCAGCTCACCAATAGGACAGGGATCCTACGAGCAGTACTTC. This gives the protein CASSPIGQGSYEQYF.

The chain is built from TRBV30 and TRBJ2-1; TRBD2 might be the D (5 bases). The V and J ends lost 0 bases and 4 bases respectively, with 7 bases between them. Germline V gives CDR1 GTSNPN, CDR2 SVGIG (reference sequence). CDR3 size: 13 residues. The CDR3 nucleotides are TGTGCCTGGAGTGTACTAGTGTACAATGAGCAGTTCTTC. This gives the protein CAWSVLVYNEQFF.

Only one count was recorded for this clone. The rearrangement joins TRBV6-5 to TRBJ1-1; D ambiguous. There are 15 residues in the CDR3. Trimming took 2 bases from V and 6 from J, leaving 16 bases between them. Germline values: CDR1 MNHEY, CDR2 SVGAGI. CDR3: CASSYRPLRKAEAFF. The CDR3 DNA reads as TGTGCCAGCAGTTACAGACCCCTGAGGAAGGCTGAAGCTTTCTTT.

The chain links TRBV7-2 to TRBJ1-1; TRBD1 is a possible D gene (5 bases). The V end was cut by 4 bases, the J end by 7 bases, with 13 bases between. CDR1 and CDR2 (germline): SGHTA, FQGNSA. The CDR3 has 13 residues. The CDR3 loop is CASSSQQAYEAFF. DNA for the CDR3: TGTGCCAGCAGCTCACAACAGGCGTATGAAGCTTTCTTT.

The V and J genes are TRBV19 and TRBJ1-5; D is uncertain. Germline lookup yields CDR1 LNHDA and CDR2 SQIVND (reference sequence). This CDR3 comprises 13 residues. Trimming took off 3 bases at V and 4 bases at J, with 7 bases between the two ends. In DNA, the CDR3 is TGTGCCAGTAGTATGGGCCTTAATCAGCCCCAGCATTTT. Translated: CASSMGLNQPQHF. Complete variable domain (other parts from reference TRBV19 and TRBJ1-5): DGGITQSPKYLFRKEGQNVTLSCEQNLNHDAMYWYRQDPGQGLRLIYYSQIVNDFQKGDIAEGYSVSREKKESFPLTVTSAQKNPTAFYLCASSMGLNQPQHFGDGTRLSIL.

The DNA of the CDR3 is TGTGCCAGCAGTTACCCCGTAAGAGGCTCGAACACTGAAGCTTTCTTT. It codes for CASSYPVRGSNTEAFF. The chain is built from TRBV6-6 and TRBJ1-1; D is unresolved. The length of the CDR3 is 16 residues. Germline V lookup: CDR1 MNHNY, CDR2 SVGAGI (reference sequence). The V end lost 2 bases, the J end lost 1 base, and 14 bases lay between the germline ends.

The chain has TRBV6-1 and TRBJ2-6, with a tentative D call TRBD1 (5 bases). The CDR3 is 15 amino acids. The germline V gene has CDR1 MNHNS and CDR2 SASEGT. V lost 3 bases and J 2 bases, leaving 8 bases between the germline ends. Written as DNA, the CDR3 is TGTGCCAGCAGTGACAGGGTTGCTGGGGCCAACGTCCTGACTTTC. It codes for CASSDRVAGANVLTF.

The chain is built from TRBV20-1 and TRBJ2-7; a possible D gene is TRBD1 (6 bases). The ends were cut back, 6 bases at V and 4 bases at J, with 10 bases in the middle. Germline CDR1 is DFQATT and CDR2 is SNEGSKA (reference sequence). The CDR3 spans 11 residues. This CDR3 reads CSARDKYEQYF. CDR3 nucleotide sequence: TGCAGTGCCAGGGACAAGTACGAGCAGTACTTC.